This T cell receptor (beta chain) was captured by sequencing in a study of T cell responses to AZD1222 COVID-19 vaccine. Measured with immunoSEQ multiplex PCR; TCRdb has only the in-frame clones, and not every one. This table has 150,000 to 200,000 clones, around 88% appearing once. The V and J ends lost 0 bases and 4 bases respectively, with 9 bases between them. This CDR3 is built from 14 residues. Germline CDR1 LGHDT, CDR2 YNNKEL (reference sequence). The TCR comes from an adult in good health. The sample was peripheral blood, taken on day 0 of AZD1222 vaccination. The chain couples TRBV3-1 (or the pseudogene TRBV3-2) to TRBJ1-1, with D maybe TRBD1 (5 bases). The CDR3 nucleotides read TGTGCCAGCAGCCAAGACGGGGGTAGCACTGAAGCTTTCTTT. This translates into CASSQDGGSTEAFF.